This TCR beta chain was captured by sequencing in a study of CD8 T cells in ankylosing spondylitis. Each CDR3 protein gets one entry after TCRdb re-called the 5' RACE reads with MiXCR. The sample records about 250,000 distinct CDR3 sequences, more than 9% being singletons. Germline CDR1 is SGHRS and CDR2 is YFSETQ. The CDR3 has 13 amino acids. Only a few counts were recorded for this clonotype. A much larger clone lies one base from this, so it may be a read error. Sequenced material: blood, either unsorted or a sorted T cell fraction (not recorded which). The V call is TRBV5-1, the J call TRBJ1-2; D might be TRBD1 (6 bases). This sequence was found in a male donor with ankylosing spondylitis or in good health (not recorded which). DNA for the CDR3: TGCACCAGCAGCCCGGACAGTCCCTATGGCTACACCTTC. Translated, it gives CTSSPDSPYGYTF.